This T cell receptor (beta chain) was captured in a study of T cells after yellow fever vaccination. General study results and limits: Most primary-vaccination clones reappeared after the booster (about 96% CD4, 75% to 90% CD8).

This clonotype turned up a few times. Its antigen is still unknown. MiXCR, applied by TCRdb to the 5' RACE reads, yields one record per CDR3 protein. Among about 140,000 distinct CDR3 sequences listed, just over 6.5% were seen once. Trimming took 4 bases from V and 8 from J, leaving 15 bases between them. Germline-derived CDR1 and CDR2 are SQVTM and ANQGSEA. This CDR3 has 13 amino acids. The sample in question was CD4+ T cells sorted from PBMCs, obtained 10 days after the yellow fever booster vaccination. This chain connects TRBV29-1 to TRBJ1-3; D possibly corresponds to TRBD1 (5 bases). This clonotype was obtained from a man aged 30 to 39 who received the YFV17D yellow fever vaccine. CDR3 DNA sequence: TGCAGCGTTGTCTTCGCGGGGCAGTACACCATATATTTT. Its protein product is CSVVFAGQYTIYF.